These 25 T cell receptor beta chains were sequenced from one sample in a study of beta chain features in type 1 diabetes. General study findings and limits: TCRB CDR3s from Type 1 diabetes patients were moderately but significantly shorter in all four CD4+ subsets.

Their antigens remain unidentified. Sequencing targeted expressed TCRB transcripts, as all isolated RNA had been reverse transcribed. The data were produced by immunoSEQ multiplex PCR, yet TCRdb's version contains in-frame clones alone and is incomplete. In the table there are some 170,000 clones, about 63% of which are singletons. The sample was naive CD4+ T cells from blood. The receptors stem from a young man with type 1 diabetes.

The chain links TRBV9 to TRBJ1-2, with 9 bases lining up with TRBD1. The CDR3 is made up of 16 amino acids. CDR1 is SGDLS and CDR2 is YYNGEE in the germline V gene. V dropped 4 bases and J dropped 0; count of bases not matched to a gene: 7. The CDR3 DNA sequence: TGTGCCAGCAGCCTGGGACAGGGAGCTCCTAACTATGGCTACACCTTC. Amino acids: CASSLGQGAPNYGYTF.

The rearrangement links TRBV13 to TRBJ2-7; weak D call: TRBD1 (5 bases). The CDR3 is 13 amino acids. The ends were cut back, 3 bases at V and 5 bases at J, with 11 bases in the middle. CDR1 and CDR2 (germline): PRHDT, FYEKMQ (reference sequence). This chain's CDR3 is CASSFRASHEQYF. CDR3 bases: TGTGCCAGCAGCTTCAGGGCGTCACACGAGCAGTACTTC. Together with reference TRBV13 and TRBJ2-7, the CDR3 gives the full variable domain: AAGVIQSPRHLIKEKRETATLKCYPIPRHDTVYWYQQGPGQDPQFLISFYEKMQSDKGSIPDRFSAQQFSDYHSELNMSSLELGDSALYFCASSFRASHEQYFGPGTRLTVT.

This clone was counted only a few times. This sequence joins TRBV6-5 and TRBJ1-2; possibly TRBD1 for D (5 bases). This CDR3 region has 15 residues. Trimming stripped 0 bases from V and 4 bases from J, with 12 bases between. The germline CDR1 and CDR2 sequences are MNHEY and SVGAGI. The CDR3 sequence is CASSYSSGFGYGYTF. CDR3 DNA: TGTGCCAGCAGTTACTCGTCAGGGTTTGGCTATGGCTACACCTTC.

This clone was observed a handful of times. The J gene is TRBJ2-5, the V gene TRBV29-1; D is unclear. The germline CDR1 and CDR2 sequences are SQVTM and ANQGSEA. This CDR3 has 12 residues. The V end was cut by 1 base, the J end by 6 bases, with 9 bases between. In DNA form, the CDR3 reads TGCAGCGTTGAAGTGTCTACGAAGACCCAGTACTTC. It codes for CSVEVSTKTQYF.

The CDR3 DNA sequence: TGTGCCAGCAGCCAACCCCCCGATGAAAAACTGTTTTTT. It yields the protein CASSQPPDEKLFF. This chain connects TRBV6-5 to TRBJ1-4; the D is unclear. Trimming took 6 bases from V and 6 from J, leaving 11 bases between them. The CDR3 loop spans 13 amino acids. Germline assignment: CDR1 MNHEY and CDR2 SVGAGI.

This chain uses TRBV25-1 with TRBJ1-4; 11 bases are shared with TRBD1. V was clipped by 3 bases and J by 6 bases; unmatched bases: 3. The length of the CDR3 is 15 residues. The germline V gene has CDR1 MGHDK and CDR2 SYGVNS. In DNA form, the CDR3 reads TGTGCCAGCAGTGATGCGGGACAGGGGGATGAAAAACTGTTTTTT. This sequence encodes CASSDAGQGDEKLFF.

This sequence joins TRBV30 and TRBJ1-1; D unresolved. V was trimmed by 5 bases and J by 0 bases, leaving 7 bases between them. CDR3 length equals 12 residues. Germline loops: CDR1 GTSNPN, CDR2 SVGIG (reference sequence). CDR3 amino acids: CAWGRLNTEAFF. For the CDR3, the DNA is TGTGCCTGGGGACGGTTGAACACTGAAGCTTTCTTT.

This clone was observed a handful of times. V usage is TRBV7-9 and J usage is TRBJ2-7; the match to TRBD1 covers 10 bases. The J segment lost 1 base and the V segment lost 5 bases, leaving 2 bases of the junction unmatched. The CDR3 loop spans 14 amino acids. In germline, CDR1 is SEHNR, CDR2 FQNEAQ (reference sequence). CDR3 amino acids: CASSDRGRSYEQYF. CDR3 coding DNA: TGTGCCAGCAGCGACAGGGGGCGGTCCTACGAGCAGTACTTC.

The gene calls are TRBV25-1 and TRBJ2-3; D is possibly TRBD1 (6 bases). The germline V gene encodes CDR1 MGHDK and CDR2 SYGVNS. V lost 10 bases and J 4 bases, leaving 15 bases between the germline ends. The CDR3 is made up of 13 amino acids. The DNA for the CDR3 is TGTGCCACCTGCTTGGGGGCGGCAGATACGCAGTATTTT. Its translation: CATCLGAADTQYF.

The rearrangement links TRBV2 to TRBJ2-1; 7 bases are a match to TRBD1. Trimming removed 6 bases from V and 4 bases from J; junction bases left unmatched: 3. Germline-derived CDR1 and CDR2 are SNHLY and FYNNEI. This CDR3 comprises 13 residues. The CDR3: CASRGTVYNEQFF. The CDR3 nucleotides are TGTGCCAGCAGGGGGACAGTATACAATGAGCAGTTCTTC.

V and J are TRBV11-2 and TRBJ2-1; D perhaps matches TRBD1 (6 bases). The CDR3 covers 15 residues. From germline, CDR1 is SGHAT and CDR2 FQNNGV. V was pared by 5 bases and J by 3 bases, with 14 bases between. CDR3 loop: CASSPSGTLYNEQFF. The CDR3 nucleotides read TGTGCCAGCAGCCCCTCCGGGACACTCTACAATGAGCAGTTCTTC.

This clone was recorded only once. The rearrangement links TRBV30 to TRBJ1-3; no clear D. The CDR3 loop spans 11 amino acids. The germline CDR1 and CDR2 sequences are GTSNPN and SVGIG (reference sequence). The germline V and J ends were trimmed by 5 bases and 4 bases, with 6 bases remaining between them. For the CDR3, the DNA is TGTGCCTGGGCCTTGGGAAACACCATATATTTT. It specifies CAWALGNTIYF.

This chain uses TRBV4-3 with TRBJ2-1; 7 bases line up with TRBD2. The germline V gene has CDR1 LGHNA and CDR2 YSLEER. The V and J ends lost 4 bases and 5 bases, in that order; junction bases with no gene match: 11. CDR3 length: 16 residues. The DNA for the CDR3 is TGCGCCAGCAGCCCGATCAAGGGGAGGGTCCACAATGAGCAGTTCTTC. Protein product: CASSPIKGRVHNEQFF.

The V and J genes are TRBV18 and TRBJ2-3; weak D call: TRBD2 (6 bases). Germline values: CDR1 KGHSH, CDR2 LQKENI. V was cut by 3 bases and J by 2 bases, with 18 bases left in between. The CDR3 has 17 residues. The DNA of the CDR3 is TGTGCCAGCTCACCCCCTAACCGGGGGAGATACACAGATACGCAGTATTTT. Translating it yields CASSPPNRGRYTDTQYF.

V is TRBV19 and J is TRBJ2-1, with D maybe TRBD2 (5 bases). This CDR3 is 13 amino acids long. Trimming removed 4 bases at V and 3 bases at J, with 7 bases between. Per germline, CDR1 LNHDA and CDR2 SQIVND (reference sequence). This chain's CDR3 is CASSTGFYNEQFF. DNA of the CDR3: TGTGCCAGTAGTACGGGGTTCTACAATGAGCAGTTCTTC. Combining the CDR3 with reference TRBV19 and TRBJ2-1 gives the whole variable domain DGGITQSPKYLFRKEGQNVTLSCEQNLNHDAMYWYRQDPGQGLRLIYYSQIVNDFQKGDIAEGYSVSREKKESFPLTVTSAQKNPTAFYLCASSTGFYNEQFFGPGTRLTVL.

This clone was seen a few times. The chain carries TRBV5-1 and TRBJ2-5, with D perhaps given as TRBD1 or TRBD2 (7 bases each). Trimming stripped 4 bases from V and 5 bases from J, with 15 bases between. The CDR3 has 14 amino acids. Germline V gene data show CDR1 as SGHRS and CDR2 as YFSETQ. The CDR3 DNA reads as TGCGCCAGCAGCCTACAGGGGAGGGTGGAGACCCAGTACTTC. As protein: CASSLQGRVETQYF. Full variable domain (rest looked up from reference TRBV5-1 and TRBJ2-5): KAGVTQTPRYLIKTRGQQVTLSCSPISGHRSVSWYQQTPGQGLQFLFEYFSETQRNKGNFPGRFSGRQFSNSRSEMNVSTLELGDSALYLCASSLQGRVETQYFGPGTRLLVL.

The V and J genes are TRBV10-1 and TRBJ2-5, with TRBD1 identical over 9 bases. The length of the CDR3 is 15 residues. With 3 bases clipped from V and 2 bases from J, the junction kept 4 bases outside the gene matches. Germline CDR1 WNHNN, CDR2 SYGVQD (reference sequence). The CDR3 DNA reads as TGCGCCAGCAGTGATTCGGGACAGGGTCAAGAGACCCAGTACTTC. Its translation is CASSDSGQGQETQYF.

The CDR3 here is CASSLGTGGHEQYF. CDR3 DNA sequence: TGTGCCAGCAGCCTTGGGACAGGGGGCCACGAGCAGTACTTC. The chain combines TRBV7-2 with TRBJ2-7; 12 bases align to TRBD1. J lost 5 bases, V lost 5 bases, and 4 bases had no gene match. The germline gives CDR1 SGHTA, CDR2 FQGNSA. The CDR3 runs 14 residues.

V usage is TRBV7-9 and J usage is TRBJ2-5, with D unresolved. This CDR3 is built from 12 residues. Per the germline V gene, CDR1 is SEHNR and CDR2 is FQNEAQ (reference sequence). Trimming left V 4 bases short and J 4 bases short, with 7 bases between. The chain's CDR3 is CASSYEIETQYF. As DNA, the CDR3 is TGTGCCAGCAGCTATGAAATAGAGACCCAGTACTTC.

The sample holds a few counts of this clone. The chain uses TRBV28 and TRBJ2-1, with a tentative D call TRBD1 (5 bases). Per the germline V gene, CDR1 is MDHEN and CDR2 is SYDVKM. There are 12 residues in the CDR3. Deletions cut 10 bases from V and 4 bases from J, with 11 bases between. For the CDR3, the DNA is TGTGCCACGGAGACAGCGTACAATGAGCAGTTCTTC. This codes for CATETAYNEQFF.

In this sample, this clone turned up once. The rearrangement joins TRBV28 to TRBJ1-1, with unresolved D. This CDR3 spans 13 amino acids. Germline V gene data show CDR1 as MDHEN and CDR2 as SYDVKM. V gave up 6 bases and J gave up 0 bases, with 8 bases separating them. The CDR3 sequence: CASRTAVNTEAFF. Here the CDR3 DNA reads TGTGCCAGCAGAACAGCGGTGAACACTGAAGCTTTCTTT.

This clone was detected only a few times. This chain connects TRBV7-2 to TRBJ2-5; 9 bases are a match to TRBD2. Germline V gene data show CDR1 as SGHTA and CDR2 as FQGNSA. There are 15 residues in the CDR3. Losses at the gene ends were 4 bases for V and 2 bases for J; bases not matched to a gene: 5. The CDR3, as DNA: TGTGCCAGCAGCTACCGGCTAGCGGGGCAAGAGACCCAGTACTTC. Translation: CASSYRLAGQETQYF.

The rearrangement links TRBV11-2 to TRBJ2-5, with unresolved D. V was shortened by 0 bases and J by 2 bases, with 4 bases between the two germline ends. The CDR3 contains 13 residues. Germline V CDR1 and CDR2: SGHAT, FQNNGV. CDR3 in DNA: TGTGCCAGCAGCTTAGACTGGCAAGAGACCCAGTACTTC. It encodes CASSLDWQETQYF.

The V call is TRBV10-3, the J call TRBJ2-1; TRBD1 matches at 8 bases. The junction had 4 bases not matched to a gene; V was cut back by 3 bases and J by 6 bases. The CDR3 is 14 residues long. Germline V lookup: CDR1 ENHRY, CDR2 SYGVKD. This chain's CDR3 is CAISDGTGINEQFF. In nucleotides, the CDR3 is TGTGCCATCAGTGACGGGACAGGCATCAATGAGCAGTTCTTC.

The chain has TRBV14 and TRBJ1-2; D is unclear. Germline assignment: CDR1 SGHDN and CDR2 FVKESK. The CDR3 has 14 amino acids. Trimming left V 1 base short and J 4 bases short, with 10 bases between. As DNA, the CDR3 is TGTGCCAGCAGCCAAGGGGGAATTGGCTATGGCTACACCTTC. Encoded protein: CASSQGGIGYGYTF.